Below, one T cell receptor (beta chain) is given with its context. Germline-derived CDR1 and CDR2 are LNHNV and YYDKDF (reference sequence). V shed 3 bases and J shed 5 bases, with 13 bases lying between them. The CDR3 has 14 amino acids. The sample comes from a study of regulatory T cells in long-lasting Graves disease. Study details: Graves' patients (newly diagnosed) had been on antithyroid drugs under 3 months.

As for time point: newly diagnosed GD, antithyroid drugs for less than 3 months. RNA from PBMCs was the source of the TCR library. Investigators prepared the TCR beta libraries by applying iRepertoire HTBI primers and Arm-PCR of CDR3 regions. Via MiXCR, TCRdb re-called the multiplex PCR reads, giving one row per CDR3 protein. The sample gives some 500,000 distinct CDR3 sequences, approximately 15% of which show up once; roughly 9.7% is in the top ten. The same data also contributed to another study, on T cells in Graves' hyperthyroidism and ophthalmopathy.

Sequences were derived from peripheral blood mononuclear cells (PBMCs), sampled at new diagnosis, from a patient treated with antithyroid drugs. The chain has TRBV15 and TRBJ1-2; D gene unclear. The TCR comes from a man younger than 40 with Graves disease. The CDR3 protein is CATSRSTEKYGYTF. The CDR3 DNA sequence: TGTGCCACCAGCAGGTCCACGGAAAAATATGGCTACACCTTC.